The TCR beta chain under discussion was sequenced for a study of blood T cell repertoires in COVID-19. Background on the study: T cells, B-cell-depleted T cells, or PBMCs supplied cDNA or gDNA.

CDR1 is MNHEY and CDR2 is SVGAGI in the germline V gene. The CDR3 loop spans 15 amino acids. Trimming cost V 0 bases and J 5 bases; bases outside gene matches: 6. The method was immunoSEQ multiplex PCR; TCRdb's version includes in-frame clones alone and lacks a portion of them. The sample comprises 450,000 to 500,000 clones, about nine tenths of which are singletons, and more than 7.5% rests with the top ten. This clone was detected only a few times. Sequenced input: PBMCs or T cells enriched from blood (not recorded which). The chain joins TRBV6-5 to TRBJ2-7, with TRBD1 matching 8 bases. The clonotype was recovered from a woman aged 55-69 years who had recovered from COVID-19. CDR3 coding DNA: TGTGCCAGCAGTTACTCTCGGACAGGGTACCACGAGCAGTACTTC. This translates into CASSYSRTGYHEQYF.